Presented here are 20 T cell receptor beta chains from one specimen sequenced in a study of regulatory T cells in long-lasting Graves disease. Regarding time point: newly diagnosed GD, antithyroid drugs for less than 3 months. PBMCs were the source of the RNA used for TCR sequencing. With iRepertoire HTBI primers and Arm-PCR of CDR3 regions, TCR beta libraries were built. TCRdb ran MiXCR on the multiplex PCR reads and lists one entry per CDR3 protein. Of about 540,000 distinct CDR3 sequences in the sample, 13% were seen once. These data are also associated with another study on T cells in Graves' hyperthyroidism and ophthalmopathy.

This material consisted of peripheral blood mononuclear cells (PBMCs), taken at new diagnosis, from a patient treated with antithyroid drugs. Receptors were obtained from a man aged 30-40 years with Graves disease.

With regard to this clonotype: This likely stems from a read error, as it lies one base from a far larger clone. The J gene is TRBJ2-5, the V gene TRBV11-2; the match to TRBD2 covers 7 bases. Per germline, CDR1 SGHAT and CDR2 FQNNGV. Trimming at V came to 5 bases and at J to 5 bases, leaving 14 bases not matched to a gene. CDR3 size: 16 residues. The CDR3, as DNA: TGTGCCAGCAGCCCAATAGTGGGAGGGCCCGGGGAGACCCAGTACTTC. It translates to CASSPIVGGPGETQYF.

Ten or more counts support this clonotype. CDR3 amino acids: CASSPDRAAQPQHF. CDR3 in DNA: TGTGCCAGCAGCCCGGACAGGGCAGCCCAGCCCCAGCATTTT. The rearrangement links TRBV9 to TRBJ1-5, with 8 bases lining up with TRBD1. CDR1 SGDLS and CDR2 YYNGEE come from the germline V gene. After removal of 4 bases from V and 7 bases from J, the junction contained 7 bases not matched to a gene. The CDR3 spans 14 residues.

The chain joins TRBV7-8 to TRBJ2-2; weak D call: TRBD1 (6 bases). The CDR3 totals 16 residues. In germline, CDR1 is SGHVS, CDR2 FQNEAQ. The germline V and J ends were trimmed by 3 bases and 0 bases, with 11 bases remaining between them. The CDR3 bases are TGTGCCAGCAGCTTTACAGGGCCCCCGAACACCGGGGAGCTGTTTTTT. Encoded protein: CASSFTGPPNTGELFF.

This clonotype was counted at least ten times. The V and J genes are TRBV6-1 and TRBJ1-2; 9 bases fit TRBD1. J lost 9 bases, V lost 1 base, and 6 bases had no gene match. Germline V gives CDR1 MNHNS, CDR2 SASEGT. This CDR3 is 14 amino acids long. CDR3 in amino acids: CASSEVGQGIRYTF. CDR3 coding DNA: TGTGCCAGCAGTGAAGTGGGACAGGGTATACGCTACACCTTC.

There are many counts of this clonotype. The rearrangement joins TRBV7-2 to TRBJ2-3, with D possibly being TRBD2 (6 bases). V was trimmed by 5 bases and J by 0 bases, leaving 15 bases between them. CDR3 size: 16 residues. Germline V gives CDR1 SGHTA, CDR2 FQGNSA. CDR3 sequence (DNA): TGTGCCAGCAGCCATACCCTCAGCGGGAGCACAGATACGCAGTATTTT. Amino acid sequence: CASSHTLSGSTDTQYF.

V is TRBV11-2 and J is TRBJ2-1; D unclear. The germline CDR1 and CDR2 sequences are SGHAT and FQNNGV. CDR3 length: 15 residues. V was pared by 0 bases and J by 1 base, with 7 bases between. The CDR3 DNA is TGTGCCAGCAGCTTAGACCCAAAATCCTACAATGAGCAGTTCTTC. Translation: CASSLDPKSYNEQFF.

This clonotype was seen a handful of times. The chain combines TRBV6-1 with TRBJ1-2; D ambiguous. The V gene's germline CDR1 is MNHNS and CDR2 SASEGT. The V gene lost 5 bases and the J gene lost 5 bases, with 9 bases spanning the gap. CDR3 length: 12 residues. DNA for the CDR3: TGTGCCAGCAGTAACGGTCTGTATGGCTACACCTTC. Amino acids: CASSNGLYGYTF.

At least ten counts were recorded for this clonotype. The rearrangement joins TRBV29-1 to TRBJ2-7; TRBD1 matches at 8 bases. V lost 3 bases, J lost 5 bases, and 6 bases stayed unmatched. CDR1 is SQVTM and CDR2 is ANQGSEA in the germline V gene. CDR3 length equals 13 residues. DNA for the CDR3: TGCAGCGTTGATCGACAGGGGTTCAACGAGCAGTACTTC. Translated, it gives CSVDRQGFNEQYF.

Concerning this clonotype itself: The conserved phenylalanine or tryptophan is not found at the CDR3 terminus, so this likely reflects a read error. V is TRBV2 and J is TRBJ1-1; 10 bases map to TRBD1. V shed 8 bases and J 3 bases; nucleotides not matched to a gene: 6. This CDR3 spans 14 amino acids. Per germline, CDR1 SNHLY and CDR2 FYNNEI. The CDR3 sequence is CASQTGTGDTEAFL. The CDR3 nucleotides read TGTGCCAGCCAGACCGGGACAGGGGACACTGAAGCTTTCTTA.

This clonotype was seen at least ten times. The genes are TRBV29-1 and TRBJ2-2; 8 nucleotides match TRBD1. CDR3 size: 13 residues. The junction had 5 bases not matched to a gene; V was cut back by 5 bases and J by 6 bases. Looked up from germline, CDR1 is SQVTM and CDR2 is ANQGSEA. CDR3 residues: CSVQQGGPGELFF. The CDR3, as DNA: TGCAGCGTTCAACAGGGGGGCCCCGGGGAGCTGTTTTTT.

This clonotype has at least ten counts. This sequence joins TRBV28 and TRBJ1-5; TRBD1 might be the D (6 bases). This CDR3 region has 16 residues. CDR1 and CDR2 (germline): MDHEN, SYDVKM. The V end was cut by 6 bases, the J end by 3 bases, with 18 bases between. The DNA for the CDR3 is TGTGCCAGCAGGGCAAGGGGGGGCGCGAACAATCAGCCCCAGCATTTT. Translated: CASRARGGANNQPQHF.

V usage is TRBV29-1 and J usage is TRBJ1-3; D remains unclear. The V gene lost 7 bases and the J gene lost 0 bases, with 16 bases spanning the gap. The CDR3 spans 15 residues. Germline values: CDR1 SQVTM, CDR2 ANQGSEA. The CDR3 sequence: CSARERTFSGNTIYF. Here the CDR3 DNA reads TGCAGCGCCAGAGAGAGAACCTTCTCTGGAAACACCATATATTTT.

This clonotype was recorded many times. CDR3 amino acids: CASQGGFYNSPLHF. CDR3 bases: TGTGCCAGCCAGGGGGGTTTCTATAATTCACCCCTCCACTTT. V is TRBV2 and J is TRBJ1-6; 7 nucleotides line up with TRBD1. Trimming took 8 bases from V and 3 from J; bases not matched to a gene: 4. The V gene's germline CDR1 is SNHLY and CDR2 FYNNEI. The CDR3 length is 14 residues.

The gene calls are TRBV14 and TRBJ2-7; TRBD2 matches at 11 bases. J gave up 2 bases and V 2 bases, and 5 bases lay outside the gene matches. Germline assignment: CDR1 SGHDN and CDR2 FVKESK. CDR3 length: 16 amino acids. CDR3 coding DNA: TGTGCCAGCAGCCAAACTAGCGGGAGAATTACCTACGAGCAGTACTTC. Its translation is CASSQTSGRITYEQYF.

This clonotype was counted at least ten times. The rearrangement links TRBV12-3 or TRBV12-4 to TRBJ1-5; TRBD1 might be the D (5 bases). This CDR3 contains 16 residues. V was clipped by 4 bases and J by 2 bases, with 15 bases between them. The CDR3 DNA follows: TGTGCCAGCAGTTCTATATCCCAGGGTGGCAATCAGCCCCAGCATTTT. It yields the protein CASSSISQGGNQPQHF.

This clonotype was detected many times. The chain is built from TRBV10-3 and TRBJ2-3; D ambiguous. V lost 9 bases to trimming and J lost 2 bases, with 15 bases between them. CDR3 size: 14 residues. CDR1 is ENHRY, CDR2 SYGVKD, per germline. CDR3 protein: CAISRNADTDTQYF. The DNA of the CDR3 is TGTGCCATTAGCCGAAATGCGGACACAGATACGCAGTATTTT.

This clonotype was seen ten or more times. CDR3 amino acids: CASSPPVGGPYEQYF. DNA of the CDR3: TGCGCCAGCAGCCCTCCCGTGGGGGGGCCCTACGAGCAGTACTTC. The chain is built from TRBV5-1 and TRBJ2-7; a weak D match, TRBD2 (7 bases). This CDR3 contains 15 residues. CDR1 SGHRS and CDR2 YFSETQ come from the germline V gene. Trimming removed 4 bases from V and 2 bases from J, with 16 bases in between.

The CDR3 DNA reads as TGTGCCAGCAGTTTCCCCGAAGGGCGGGGAAAACTGTTTTTT. Encoded protein: CASSFPEGRGKLFF. This chain uses TRBV12-3 or TRBV12-4 with TRBJ1-4; D remains ambiguous. This CDR3 contains 14 residues. Trimming removed 3 bases at V and 10 bases at J, with 15 bases between.

The table lists this clonotype with a few counts. V gene TRBV6-4 combines with J gene TRBJ2-1; no definite D call. The V end lost 6 bases, the J end lost 1 base, and 13 bases lay between the germline ends. CDR1 is MRHNA and CDR2 is SNTAGT in the germline V gene. There are 15 residues in the CDR3. CDR3 coding DNA: TGTGCCAGCAGCCTAAAACCGGCATCCTACAATGAGCAGTTCTTC. Its protein product is CASSLKPASYNEQFF.

This clonotype was detected many times. V is TRBV7-9 and J is TRBJ2-1; D unclear. The CDR3 runs to 16 residues. Germline values: CDR1 SEHNR, CDR2 FQNEAQ (reference sequence). V gave up 5 bases and J gave up 7 bases, with 21 bases separating them. The CDR3 reads CASSLMAHSGWNEQFF. The CDR3 DNA is TGTGCCAGCAGCCTCATGGCCCACAGTGGATGGAATGAGCAGTTCTTC.